This T cell receptor beta chain was captured by sequencing in a study of blood T cell repertoires in COVID-19. Study context: The study drew acute and convalescent COVID-19 samples from the United States, Italy and Spain. T cells, B-cell-depleted T cells, or PBMCs provided the cDNA or gDNA that served as material.

Original methodology: Reference gene primer amplification gave nucleated cell count estimates. Profiling relied on immunoSEQ multiplex PCR, and the TCRdb table lists in-frame clones only, not all of them. Clonal size and the V and J genes are those of that table, whereas D and trimming came from the DNA. The sample has around 250,000 clones; less than 90% are singletons. This TCR was recovered from a man aged 55-75 years with acute or convalescent COVID-19. The specimen sequenced was peripheral blood.

The CDR3 DNA is TGTGCCAGCAGTATCAGACAGGGGGCTAACTTTAACACTGAAGCTTTCTTT. Its protein is CASSIRQGANFNTEAFF. The rearrangement uses TRBV28 and TRBJ1-1, with 10 bases lining up with TRBD1. With V trimmed by 5 bases and J by 2 bases, 11 bases remained unmatched. Looked up from germline, CDR1 is MDHEN and CDR2 is SYDVKM. The CDR3 has 17 amino acids.